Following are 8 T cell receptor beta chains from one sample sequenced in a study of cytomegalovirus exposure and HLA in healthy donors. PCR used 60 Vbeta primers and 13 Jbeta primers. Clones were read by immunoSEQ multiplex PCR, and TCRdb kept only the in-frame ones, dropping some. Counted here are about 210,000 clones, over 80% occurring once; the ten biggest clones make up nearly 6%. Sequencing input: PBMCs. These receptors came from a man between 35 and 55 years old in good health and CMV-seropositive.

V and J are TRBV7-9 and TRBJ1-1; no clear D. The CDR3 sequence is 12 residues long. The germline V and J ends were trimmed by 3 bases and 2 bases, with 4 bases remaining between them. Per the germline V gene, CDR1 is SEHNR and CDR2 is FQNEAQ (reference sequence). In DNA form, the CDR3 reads TGTGCCAGCAGCTTTATCAACACTGAAGCTTTCTTT. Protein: CASSFINTEAFF.

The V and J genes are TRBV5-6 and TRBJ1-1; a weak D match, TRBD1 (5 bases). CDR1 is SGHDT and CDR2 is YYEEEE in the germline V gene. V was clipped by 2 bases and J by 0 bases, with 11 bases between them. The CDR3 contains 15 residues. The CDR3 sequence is CASSFEGVMNTEAFF. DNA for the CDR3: TGTGCCAGCAGCTTCGAAGGGGTTATGAACACTGAAGCTTTCTTT. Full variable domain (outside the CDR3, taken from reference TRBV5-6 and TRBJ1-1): DAGVTQSPTHLIKTRGQQVTLRCSPKSGHDTVSWYQQALGQGPQFIFQYYEEEERQRGNFPDRFSGHQFPNYSSELNVNALLLGDSALYLCASSFEGVMNTEAFFGQGTRLTVV.

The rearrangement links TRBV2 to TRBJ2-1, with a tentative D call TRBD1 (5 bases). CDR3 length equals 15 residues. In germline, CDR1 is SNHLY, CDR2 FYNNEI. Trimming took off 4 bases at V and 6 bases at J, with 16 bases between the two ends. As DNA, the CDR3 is TGTGCCAGCAGTGGGGGCGCGAACAGGTTCAATGAGCAGTTCTTC. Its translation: CASSGGANRFNEQFF.

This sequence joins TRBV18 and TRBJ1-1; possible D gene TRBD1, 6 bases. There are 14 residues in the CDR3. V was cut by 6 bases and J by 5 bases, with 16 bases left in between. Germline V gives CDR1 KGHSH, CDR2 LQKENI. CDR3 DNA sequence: TGTGCCAGCTCCCGGGGGGGGGCGCCGACTGAAGCTTTCTTT. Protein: CASSRGGAPTEAFF.

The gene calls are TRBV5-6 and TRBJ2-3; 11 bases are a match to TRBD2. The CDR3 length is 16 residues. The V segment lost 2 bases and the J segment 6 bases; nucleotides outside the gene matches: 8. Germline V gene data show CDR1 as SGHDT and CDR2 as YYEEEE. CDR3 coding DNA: TGTGCCAGCAGCTTCCTCAAACTAGCGGGAGCGGATACGCAGTATTTT. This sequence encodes CASSFLKLAGADTQYF.

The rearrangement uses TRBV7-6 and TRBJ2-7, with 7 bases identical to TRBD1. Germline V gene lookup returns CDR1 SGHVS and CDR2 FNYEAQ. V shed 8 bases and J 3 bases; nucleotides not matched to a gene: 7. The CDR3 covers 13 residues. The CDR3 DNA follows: TGTGCCAGCTCCGGACAGGAGAACTACGAGCAGTACTTC. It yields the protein CASSGQENYEQYF.

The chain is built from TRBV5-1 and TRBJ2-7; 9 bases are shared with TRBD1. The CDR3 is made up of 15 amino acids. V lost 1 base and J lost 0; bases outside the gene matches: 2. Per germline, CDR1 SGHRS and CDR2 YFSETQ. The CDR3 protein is CASSLWTGASYEQYV. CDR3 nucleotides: TGCGCCAGCAGCTTGTGGACAGGGGCCTCCTACGAGCAGTACGTC.

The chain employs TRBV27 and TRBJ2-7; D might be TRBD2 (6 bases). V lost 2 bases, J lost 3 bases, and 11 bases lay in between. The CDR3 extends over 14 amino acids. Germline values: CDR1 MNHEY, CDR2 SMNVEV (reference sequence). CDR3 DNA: TGTGCCAGCAGTTTAAAGCGGGTCGGCTACGAGCAGTACTTC. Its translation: CASSLKRVGYEQYF.